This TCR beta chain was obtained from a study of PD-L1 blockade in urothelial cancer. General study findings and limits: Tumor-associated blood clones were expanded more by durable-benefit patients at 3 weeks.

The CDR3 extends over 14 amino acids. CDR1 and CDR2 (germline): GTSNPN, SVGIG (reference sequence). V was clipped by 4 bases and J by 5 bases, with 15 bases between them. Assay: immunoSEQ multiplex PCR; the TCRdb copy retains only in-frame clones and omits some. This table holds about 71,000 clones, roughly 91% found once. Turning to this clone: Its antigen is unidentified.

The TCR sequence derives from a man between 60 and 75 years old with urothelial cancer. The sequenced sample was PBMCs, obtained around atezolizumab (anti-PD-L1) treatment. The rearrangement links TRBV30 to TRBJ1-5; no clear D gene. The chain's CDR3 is CAWKSTVVDQPQHF. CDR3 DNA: TGTGCCTGGAAAAGTACTGTTGTGGATCAGCCCCAGCATTTT.